These 2 T cell receptor beta chains share one sample of origin, sequenced in a study of blood T cell repertoires in COVID-19 (dated by TCRdb to the early 2020s). The method behind the library was the immunoSEQ multiplex PCR assay. TCRdb holds this immuneACCESS table with in-frame rearrangements only. Some clones are missing; in checked studies, unresolved V genes explain under half, and the rest has no known cause. This sample holds 200,000 or so clones; about four fifths were observed only once. Together, the top ten hold roughly 1.3% of the sample. What was sequenced was PBMCs or T cells enriched from blood (not recorded which). These receptors all come from a middle-aged woman with acute COVID-19.

This chain links TRBV4-3 with TRBJ2-7; no clear D gene. V shed 0 bases and J shed 3 bases, with 15 bases lying between them. CDR3 length: 16 amino acids. Per germline, CDR1 LGHNA and CDR2 YSLEER. The CDR3 sequence: CASSQEIRVSFYEQYF. In DNA, the CDR3 is TGCGCCAGCAGCCAAGAAATCCGGGTATCGTTCTACGAGCAGTACTTC.

The chain employs TRBV28 and TRBJ1-1; D might be TRBD1 (6 bases). Trimming took off 4 bases at V and 0 bases at J, with 12 bases between the two ends. Looked up from germline, CDR1 is MDHEN and CDR2 is SYDVKM. This CDR3 contains 15 residues. In DNA form, the CDR3 reads TGTGCCAGCAGTTACCAGGGGCGGGTGAACACTGAAGCTTTCTTT. This encodes CASSYQGRVNTEAFF.